This TCR beta chain emerged from a study of OX40 agonist ivuxolimab in advanced cancers. Details on this clone: Its specificity is not known.

Patients were ruled out by autoimmune disease history or systemic immunosuppression. Generated by immunoSEQ multiplex PCR, the TCRdb table keeps only in-frame clones and is missing some. The table includes 70,000 to 75,000 clones, around 90% detected once. Findings of the study overall: Low levels of normalized T-cell clonal expansion also appeared in some nonresponders.

The germline V gene encodes CDR1 ENHRY and CDR2 SYGVKD. V dropped 0 bases and J dropped 7; count of bases not matched to a gene: 6. CDR3 size: 15 residues. The gene calls are TRBV10-3 and TRBJ2-7, with 10 nucleotides matching TRBD1. This specimen was CD4+ or CD8+ T cells sorted from blood, taken in a trial of the OX40 agonist ivuxolimab. The receptor was isolated from an adult with an advanced solid tumor such as melanoma, head and neck, liver or kidney cancer. CDR3 region: CAISESRRTGGEQYF. CDR3 nucleotides: TGTGCCATCAGTGAGTCAAGGCGGACAGGGGGGGAGCAGTACTTC.